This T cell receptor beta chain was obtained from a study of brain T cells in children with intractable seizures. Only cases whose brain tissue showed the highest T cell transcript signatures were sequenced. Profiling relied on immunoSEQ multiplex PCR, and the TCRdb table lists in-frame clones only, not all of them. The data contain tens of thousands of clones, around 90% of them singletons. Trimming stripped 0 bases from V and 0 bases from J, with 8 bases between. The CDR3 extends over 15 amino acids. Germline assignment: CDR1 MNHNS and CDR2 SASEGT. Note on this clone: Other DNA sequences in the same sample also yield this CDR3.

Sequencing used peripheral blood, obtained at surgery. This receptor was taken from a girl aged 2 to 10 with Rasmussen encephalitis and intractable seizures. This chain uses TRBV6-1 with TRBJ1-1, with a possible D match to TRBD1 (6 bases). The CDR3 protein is CASSEATGMNTEAFF. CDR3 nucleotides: TGTGCCAGCAGTGAAGCCACAGGGATGAACACTGAAGCTTTCTTT.